These 10 T cell receptor beta chains originate from one sample sequenced in a study of vaccination and CD4 T cells after COVID-19. Sequenced with the Oncomine TCR Beta short-read assay was DNA taken from cultured CD4+ T cells. TCRdb independently ran MiXCR on the PCR reads; one entry per CDR3 protein. The table includes approximately 11,000 distinct CDR3 sequences, 38% detected once. Treatment meaning: roughly 10-day PBMC culture with coronavirus spike peptide pools or control peptides (ViraFEST assay). For these receptors, no antigen is known. The sample taken for sequencing was cultured CD4+ T cells from blood. The receptors shown here come from a human donor with COVID-19.

A few counts support this clonotype. This CDR3 is CASSYIRGDAFF. CDR3 nucleotides: TGTGCCAGCAGTTACATAAGGGGCGACGCTTTCTTT. This chain uses TRBV6-2 or TRBV6-3 with TRBJ1-1, with a tentative D call TRBD1 (5 bases). CDR3 length: 12 amino acids. CDR1 MNHEY and CDR2 SVGEGT come from the germline V gene. Deletions cut 2 bases from V and 11 bases from J, with 12 bases between.

The J gene is TRBJ2-3, the V gene TRBV20-1; 7 bases line up with TRBD2. Germline CDR1 DFQATT, CDR2 SNEGSKA (reference sequence). Germline trimming cut 0 bases from V and 6 bases from J; bases unmatched to any gene: 0. The CDR3 sequence is 12 residues long. CDR3 nucleotides: TGCAGTGCTAGAGAAGCGGGGGATACGCAGTATTTT. The encoded protein is CSAREAGDTQYF.

The chain joins TRBV5-4 to TRBJ2-5; 14 nucleotides match TRBD2. The CDR3 extends over 16 amino acids. The junction had 2 bases not matched to a gene; V was cut back by 1 base and J by 3 bases. Germline CDR1 is SGHNT and CDR2 is YYREEE (reference sequence). CDR3 in amino acids: CASSLRTSGGKETQYF. The CDR3 bases are TGTGCCAGCAGCTTGCGGACTAGCGGGGGGAAAGAGACCCAGTACTTC.

This clonotype was seen a few times. This chain connects TRBV5-1 to TRBJ1-2; maybe TRBD1 (5 bases). Trimming pared 0 bases from V and 2 bases from J, leaving 17 bases between. In germline, CDR1 is SGHRS, CDR2 YFSETQ. The CDR3 covers 17 residues. CDR3 protein: CASSLGTSEGTNYGYTF. The CDR3 bases are TGCGCCAGCAGCTTGGGGACATCCGAGGGGACCAACTATGGCTACACCTTC.

A few counts support this clonotype. The rearrangement links TRBV7-3 to TRBJ1-1; D remains unclear. Trimming shortened V by 0 bases and J by 1 base, and 3 bases separated the two germline ends. The CDR3 is 13 residues long. Germline CDR1 SGHTA, CDR2 FQGTGA. This chain's CDR3 is CASSLTANTEAFF. The CDR3 DNA is TGTGCCAGCAGCTTAACGGCGAACACTGAAGCTTTCTTT.

The rearrangement links TRBV14 to TRBJ1-1, with 11 bases fitting TRBD1. Germline values: CDR1 SGHDN, CDR2 FVKESK. This CDR3 spans 19 amino acids. Trimming at V came to 1 base and at J to 0 bases, leaving 10 bases not matched to a gene. The CDR3 DNA reads as TGTGCCAGCAGCCAAGTAATCCCGGACAGGGGGCGCGTGAACACTGAAGCTTTCTTT. Its translation is CASSQVIPDRGRVNTEAFF. The entire variable domain, with the rest obtained from reference TRBV14 and TRBJ1-1, is as follows: EAGVTQFPSHSVIEKGQTVTLRCDPISGHDNLYWYRRVMGKEIKFLLHFVKESKQDESGMPNNRFLAERTGGTYSTLKVQPAELEDSGVYFCASSQVIPDRGRVNTEAFFGQGTRLTVV.

This clonotype was counted only a few times. The chain recombines TRBV10-1 with TRBJ2-3, with TRBD1 matching over 7 bases. Germline loops: CDR1 WNHNN, CDR2 SYGVQD (reference sequence). The CDR3 sequence is 13 residues long. Unmatched junction bases numbered 4, after V lost 6 bases and J lost 4 bases. CDR3 sequence (DNA): TGCGCCAGCAGCCGGACAGGAGCAGATACGCAGTATTTT. Translated: CASSRTGADTQYF.

This clonotype was counted between two and nine times. V gene TRBV7-2 combines with J gene TRBJ2-1, with 9 bases fitting TRBD2. Germline loops: CDR1 SGHTA, CDR2 FQGNSA. The CDR3 contains 18 residues. V lost 0 bases, J lost 6 bases, and 12 bases stayed unmatched. This chain's CDR3 is CASSLAPGGGALINEQFF. DNA of the CDR3: TGTGCCAGCAGCTTAGCGCCAGGCGGGGGGGCTTTAATCAATGAGCAGTTCTTC.

The rearrangement uses TRBV4-3 and TRBJ1-1; maybe TRBD1 (5 bases). V was cut by 4 bases and J by 5 bases, with 11 bases left in between. The germline V gene has CDR1 LGHNA and CDR2 YSLEER. CDR3 length equals 13 residues. Here the CDR3 reads CASSLDSVTEAFF. The CDR3 DNA sequence: TGCGCCAGCAGCCTCGACAGCGTGACTGAAGCTTTCTTT.

This chain joins TRBV19 and TRBJ2-2; D possibly corresponds to TRBD1 (6 bases). CDR1 and CDR2 (germline): LNHDA, SQIVND (reference sequence). Trimming shortened V by 6 bases and J by 4 bases, and 12 bases separated the two germline ends. This CDR3 has 14 residues. CDR3 nucleotide sequence: TGTGCCAGTAGCGTAGCAGGGGTCACCGGGGAGCTGTTTTTT. Its translation: CASSVAGVTGELFF.